The 8 T cell receptor beta chains given below trace back to one sample, sequenced in a study of CD8+ T cells in alopecia areata. Documented treatment: oral pan-JAK inhibitor, 5-10 mg twice daily. As the sequencing template, cDNA was produced by extracting RNA and reverse transcribing it. Assay used: immunoSEQ multiplex PCR; TCRdb lists only in-frame clones, some missing. The table shows approximately 160,000 clones, with 60% occurring only once. The sequencing here drew on CD4+ T cells sorted from blood, taken at week 24, from a patient treated with tofacitinib. The receptor set was obtained from a human donor with alopecia areata.

In regard to this clone: This sample includes further DNA sequences coding for the same CDR3. V gene TRBV30 combines with J gene TRBJ1-5, with unresolved D. CDR1 is GTSNPN and CDR2 is SVGIG in the germline V gene (reference sequence). The V end was cut by 0 bases, the J end by 1 base, with 4 bases between. This CDR3 is 13 amino acids long. The CDR3 region is CAWSVNSNQPQHF. The CDR3 DNA reads TGTGCCTGGAGTGTCAACAGCAATCAGCCCCAGCATTTT.

The CDR3 bases are TGTGCCTGGAGTGTACTTCTCGGGACAGGTGGGCAGTACTTC. Its translation: CAWSVLLGTGGQYF. This chain joins TRBV30 and TRBJ2-7; 8 bases line up with TRBD1. The CDR3 spans 14 residues. V lost 0 bases, J lost 9 bases, and 10 bases stayed unmatched. CDR1 is GTSNPN, CDR2 SVGIG, per germline (reference sequence). Variable domain in full (rest from reference TRBV30 and TRBJ2-7): SQTIHQWPATLVQPVGSPLSLECTVEGTSNPNLYWYRQAAGRGLQLLFYSVGIGQISSEVPQNLSASRPQDRQFILSSKKLLLSDSGFYLCAWSVLLGTGGQYFGPGTRLTVT.

The gene calls are TRBV4-2 and TRBJ2-5; D not certain. CDR1 LGHNA and CDR2 YNFKEQ come from the germline V gene. The CDR3 has 13 residues. V gave up 0 bases and J gave up 4 bases, with 6 bases separating them. Here the CDR3 reads CASSQEYRETQYF. The CDR3 bases are TGTGCCAGCAGCCAAGAATACAGAGAGACCCAGTACTTC.

J is TRBJ2-5 and V is TRBV7-2; maybe TRBD2 (7 bases). The CDR3 consists of 16 residues. Germline V gives CDR1 SGHTA, CDR2 FQGNSA. V was cut by 1 base and J by 2 bases, with 14 bases left in between. CDR3 bases: TGTGCCAGCAGCTTAGGGAGCGGGACACCGCAAGAGACCCAGTACTTC. Its protein product is CASSLGSGTPQETQYF.

This sequence joins TRBV6-5 and TRBJ2-1; 10 bases line up with TRBD2. CDR1 and CDR2 from the germline V gene are MNHEY and SVGAGI. The CDR3 sequence is 14 residues long. V was clipped by 7 bases and J by 7 bases; unmatched bases: 7. The CDR3 nucleotides read TGTGCCAGCAACCGGGTTAGCGGGGGGAATGAGCAGTTCTTC. Translating gives CASNRVSGGNEQFF.

Only a few counts were recorded for this clone. The gene calls are TRBV19 and TRBJ1-2; possibly TRBD1 for D (5 bases). The V end was cut by 5 bases, the J end by 8 bases, with 24 bases between. Germline CDR1 is LNHDA and CDR2 is SQIVND (reference sequence). This CDR3 is 16 amino acids long. The CDR3 bases are TGTGCCAGTAGTCCACCGAGGACTAGTTGGGGCTCAGGCTACACCTTC. Translated: CASSPPRTSWGSGYTF.

This CDR3 reads CASSLYDSQRSGANVLTF. CDR3 nucleotides: TGTGCCAGCAGCTTGTATGATAGCCAACGCTCTGGGGCCAACGTCCTGACTTTC. This chain uses TRBV5-6 with TRBJ2-6; D is ambiguous. Per germline, CDR1 SGHDT and CDR2 YYEEEE. The CDR3 spans 18 residues. V lost 1 base and J 0 bases, leaving 14 bases between the germline ends.

This clone turned up a few times. The chain has TRBV29-1 and TRBJ2-5; TRBD2 is a possible D gene (6 bases). V shed 7 bases and J shed 7 bases, with 13 bases lying between them. This CDR3 spans 11 amino acids. From germline, CDR1 is SQVTM and CDR2 ANQGSEA. CDR3 sequence reads: CSGGTEGTQYF. As DNA, the CDR3 is TGCAGCGGTGGGACGGAGGGGACCCAGTACTTC.